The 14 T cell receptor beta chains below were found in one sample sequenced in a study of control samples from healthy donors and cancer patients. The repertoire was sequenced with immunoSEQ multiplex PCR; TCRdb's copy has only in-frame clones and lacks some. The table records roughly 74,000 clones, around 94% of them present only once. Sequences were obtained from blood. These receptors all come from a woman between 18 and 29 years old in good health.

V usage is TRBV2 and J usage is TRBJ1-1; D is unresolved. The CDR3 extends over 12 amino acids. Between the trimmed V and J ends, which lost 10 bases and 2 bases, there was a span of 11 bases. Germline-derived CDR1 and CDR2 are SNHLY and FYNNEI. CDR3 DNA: TGTGCCACCCCAACAGATAACACTGAAGCTTTCTTT. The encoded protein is CATPTDNTEAFF. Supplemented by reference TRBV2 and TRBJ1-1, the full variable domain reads EPEVTQTPSHQVTQMGQEVILRCVPISNHLYFYWYRQILGQKVEFLVSFYNNEISEKSEIFDDQFSVERPDGSNFTLKIRSTKLEDSAMYFCATPTDNTEAFFGQGTRLTVV.

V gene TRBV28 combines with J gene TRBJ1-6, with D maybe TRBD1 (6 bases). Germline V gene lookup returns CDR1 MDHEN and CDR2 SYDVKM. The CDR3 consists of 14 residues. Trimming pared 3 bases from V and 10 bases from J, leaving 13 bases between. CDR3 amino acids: CASSLYDRRSPLHF. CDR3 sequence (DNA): TGTGCCAGCAGTTTGTATGACAGGAGGTCACCCCTCCACTTT. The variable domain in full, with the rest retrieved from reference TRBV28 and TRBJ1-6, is DVKVTQSSRYLVKRTGEKVFLECVQDMDHENMFWYRQDPGLGLRLIYFSYDVKMKEKGDIPEGYSVSREKKERFSLILESASTNQTSMYLCASSLYDRRSPLHFGNGTRLTVT.

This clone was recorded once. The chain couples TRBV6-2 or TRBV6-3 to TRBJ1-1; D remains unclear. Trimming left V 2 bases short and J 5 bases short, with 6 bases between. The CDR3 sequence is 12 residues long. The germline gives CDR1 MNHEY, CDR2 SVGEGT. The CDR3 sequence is CASSYGETEAFF. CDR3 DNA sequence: TGTGCCAGCAGTTACGGAGAGACTGAAGCTTTCTTT.

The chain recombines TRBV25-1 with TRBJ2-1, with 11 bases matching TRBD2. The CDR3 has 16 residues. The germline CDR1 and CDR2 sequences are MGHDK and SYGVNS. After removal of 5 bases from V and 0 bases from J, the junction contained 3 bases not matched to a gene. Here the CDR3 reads CASSLAGGSSYNEQFF. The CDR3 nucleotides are TGTGCCAGCAGTCTAGCGGGGGGAAGCTCCTACAATGAGCAGTTCTTC.

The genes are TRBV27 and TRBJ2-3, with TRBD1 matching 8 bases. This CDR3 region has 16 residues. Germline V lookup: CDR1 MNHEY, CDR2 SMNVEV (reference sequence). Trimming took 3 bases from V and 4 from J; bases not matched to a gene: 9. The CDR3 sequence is CASSFDRGAPSDTQYF. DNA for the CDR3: TGTGCCAGCAGTTTTGACAGGGGCGCTCCGTCAGATACGCAGTATTTT.

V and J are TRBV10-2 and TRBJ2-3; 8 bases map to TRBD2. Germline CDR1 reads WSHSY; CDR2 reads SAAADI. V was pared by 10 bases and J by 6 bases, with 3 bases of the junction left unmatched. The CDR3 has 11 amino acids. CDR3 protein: CATRLADTQYF. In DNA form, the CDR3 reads TGCGCCACCCGACTAGCGGATACGCAGTATTTT.

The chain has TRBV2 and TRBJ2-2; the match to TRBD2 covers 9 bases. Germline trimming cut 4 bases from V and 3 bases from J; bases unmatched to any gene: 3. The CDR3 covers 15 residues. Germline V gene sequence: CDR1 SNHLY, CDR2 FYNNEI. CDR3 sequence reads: CASSVGGRDTGELFF. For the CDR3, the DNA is TGTGCCAGCAGTGTCGGCGGGAGGGACACCGGGGAGCTGTTTTTT. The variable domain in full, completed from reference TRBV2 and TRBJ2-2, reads EPEVTQTPSHQVTQMGQEVILRCVPISNHLYFYWYRQILGQKVEFLVSFYNNEISEKSEIFDDQFSVERPDGSNFTLKIRSTKLEDSAMYFCASSVGGRDTGELFFGEGSRLTVL.

The CDR3 loop is CASSQQGAGNQPQHF. The CDR3 nucleotides are TGTGCCAGCAGTCAACAGGGGGCTGGCAATCAGCCCCAGCATTTT. J is TRBJ1-5 and V is TRBV14, with 9 bases that match TRBD1. The CDR3 is 15 residues long. CDR1 and CDR2 from the germline V gene are SGHDN and FVKESK. Losses at the gene ends were 6 bases for V and 2 bases for J; bases not matched to a gene: 5.

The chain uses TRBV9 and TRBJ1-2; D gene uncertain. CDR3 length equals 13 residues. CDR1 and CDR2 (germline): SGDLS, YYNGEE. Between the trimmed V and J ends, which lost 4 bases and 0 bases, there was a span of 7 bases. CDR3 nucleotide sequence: TGTGCCAGCAGCCCCGCGGCTAACTATGGCTACACCTTC. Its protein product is CASSPAANYGYTF.

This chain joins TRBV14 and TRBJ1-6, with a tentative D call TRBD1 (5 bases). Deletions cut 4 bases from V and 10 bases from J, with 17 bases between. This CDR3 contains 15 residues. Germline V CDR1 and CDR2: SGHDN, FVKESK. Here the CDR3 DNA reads TGTGCCAGCAGCCGATCCCAGGGAAATTTGTCACCCCTCCACTTT. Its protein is CASSRSQGNLSPLHF.

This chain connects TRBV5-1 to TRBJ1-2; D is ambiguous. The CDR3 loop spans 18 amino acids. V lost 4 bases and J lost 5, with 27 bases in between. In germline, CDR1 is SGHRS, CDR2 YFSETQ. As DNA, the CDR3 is TGCGCCAGCAGCACACCCCCGATCATGCCCCTTGGATTGTATGGCTACACCTTC. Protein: CASSTPPIMPLGLYGYTF.

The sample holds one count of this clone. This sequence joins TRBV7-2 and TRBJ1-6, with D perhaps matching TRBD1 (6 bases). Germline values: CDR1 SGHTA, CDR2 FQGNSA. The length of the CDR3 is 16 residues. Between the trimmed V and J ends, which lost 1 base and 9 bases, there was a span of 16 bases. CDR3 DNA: TGTGCCAGCAGCTTAGACCCCCCAGGGGTTGGTTCACCCCTCCACTTT. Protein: CASSLDPPGVGSPLHF.

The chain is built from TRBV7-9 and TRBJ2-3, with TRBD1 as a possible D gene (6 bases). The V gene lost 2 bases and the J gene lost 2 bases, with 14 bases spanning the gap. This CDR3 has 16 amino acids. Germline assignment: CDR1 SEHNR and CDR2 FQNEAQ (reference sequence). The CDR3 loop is CASSLLGASDTDTQYF. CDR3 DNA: TGTGCCAGCAGCTTACTGGGGGCGTCAGACACAGATACGCAGTATTTT.

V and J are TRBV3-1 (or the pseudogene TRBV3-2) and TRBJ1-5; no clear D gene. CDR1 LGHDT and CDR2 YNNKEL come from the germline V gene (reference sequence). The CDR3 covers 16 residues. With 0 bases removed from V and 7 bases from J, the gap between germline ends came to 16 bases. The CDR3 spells CASSQDRKPKPQPQHF. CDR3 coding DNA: TGTGCCAGCAGCCAAGACCGAAAGCCGAAACCCCAGCCCCAGCATTTT.